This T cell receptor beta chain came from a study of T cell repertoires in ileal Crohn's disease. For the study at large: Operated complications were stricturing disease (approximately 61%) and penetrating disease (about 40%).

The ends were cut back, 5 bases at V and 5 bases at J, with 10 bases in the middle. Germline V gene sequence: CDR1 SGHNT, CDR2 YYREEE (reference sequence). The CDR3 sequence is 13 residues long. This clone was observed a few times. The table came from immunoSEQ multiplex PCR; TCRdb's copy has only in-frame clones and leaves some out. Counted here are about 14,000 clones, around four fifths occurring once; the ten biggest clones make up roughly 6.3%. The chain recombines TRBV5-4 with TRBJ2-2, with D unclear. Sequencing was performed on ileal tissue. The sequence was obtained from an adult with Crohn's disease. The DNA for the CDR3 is TGTGCCAGCAGTGCTACAGCTACCGGGGAGCTGTTTTTT. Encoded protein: CASSATATGELFF.